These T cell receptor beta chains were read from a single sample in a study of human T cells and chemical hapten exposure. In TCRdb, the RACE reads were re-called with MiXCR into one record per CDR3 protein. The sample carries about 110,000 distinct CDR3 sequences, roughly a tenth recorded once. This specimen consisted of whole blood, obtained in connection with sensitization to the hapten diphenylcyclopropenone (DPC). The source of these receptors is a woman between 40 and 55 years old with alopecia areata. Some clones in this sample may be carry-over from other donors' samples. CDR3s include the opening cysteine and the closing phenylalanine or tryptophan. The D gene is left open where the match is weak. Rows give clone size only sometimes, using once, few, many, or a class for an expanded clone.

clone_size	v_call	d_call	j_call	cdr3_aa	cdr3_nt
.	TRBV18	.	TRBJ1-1	CASSPAFRGTEAFF	TGTGCCAGCTCACCAGCGTTCAGGGGCACTGAAGCTTTCTTT
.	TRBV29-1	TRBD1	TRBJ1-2	CSVIHLGTDGYTF	TGCAGCGTTATCCACCTCGGGACAGATGGCTACACCTTC
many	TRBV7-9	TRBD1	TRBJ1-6	CASSPLRTGHSPLHF	TGTGCCAGCAGCCCTCTTCGGACAGGACATTCACCCCTCCACTTT
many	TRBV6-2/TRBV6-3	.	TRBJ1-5	CASSSGTRGNQPQHF	TGTGCCAGCAGTAGCGGGACTCGGGGCAATCAGCCCCAGCATTTT
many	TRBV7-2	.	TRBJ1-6	CASSHIGSNYNSPLHF	TGTGCCAGCAGCCATATAGGGAGCAATTATAATTCACCCCTCCACTTT
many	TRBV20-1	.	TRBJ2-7	CSAGLTGRLYEQYF	TGCAGTGCTGGGCTGACAGGTAGACTCTACGAGCAGTACTTC
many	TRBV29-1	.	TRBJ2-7	CSASKGYEQYF	TGCAGTGCATCCAAGGGCTACGAGCAGTACTTC
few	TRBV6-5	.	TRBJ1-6	CASTPRDGYNSPLHF	TGTGCCAGCACTCCCCGGGACGGATATAATTCACCCCTCCACTTT
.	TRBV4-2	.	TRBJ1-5	CASSQVMGQNQPQHF	TGTGCCAGCAGCCAAGTAATGGGGCAGAATCAGCCCCAGCATTTT
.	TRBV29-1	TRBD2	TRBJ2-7	CSVAGTSGGLPYEQYF	TGCAGCGTGGCCGGGACTAGCGGGGGGTTACCCTACGAGCAGTACTTC
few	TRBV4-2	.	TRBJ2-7	CASSQGGAQGRYEQYF	TGTGCCAGCAGCCAAGGCGGGGCACAGGGTAGGTACGAGCAGTACTTC
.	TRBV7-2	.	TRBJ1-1	CASSLQGQNTEAFF	TGTGCCAGCAGCTTACAGGGCCAGAACACTGAAGCTTTCTTT
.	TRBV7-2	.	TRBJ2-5	CASSLGTYEETQYF	TGTGCCAGCAGCCTCGGGACATACGAAGAGACCCAGTACTTC
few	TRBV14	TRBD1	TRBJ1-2	CASSQALLDRNYGYTF	TGTGCCAGCAGCCAAGCCCTTCTGGACAGGAACTATGGCTACACCTTC
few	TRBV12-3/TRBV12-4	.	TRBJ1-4	CGKNEKLFF	TGTGGGAAAAATGAAAAACTGTTTTTT
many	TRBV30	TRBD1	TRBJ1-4	CAWSQGAFNEKLFF	TGTGCCTGGAGTCAGGGGGCCTTCAATGAAAAACTGTTTTTT
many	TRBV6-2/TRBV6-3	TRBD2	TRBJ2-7	CASINSPGLAGPLHEQYF	TGTGCCAGCATTAACTCTCCGGGACTAGCGGGGCCCCTCCACGAGCAGTACTTC
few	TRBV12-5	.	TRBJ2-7	CASGLSGTHEQYF	TGTGCTAGTGGTTTATCGGGTACCCACGAGCAGTACTTC
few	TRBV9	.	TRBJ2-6	CASSVAISGANVLTF	TGTGCCAGCAGCGTAGCGATCTCTGGGGCCAACGTCCTGACTTTC
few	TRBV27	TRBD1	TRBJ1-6	CASSSTGGLDNSPLHF	TGTGCCAGCAGTTCGACAGGGGGTCTGGATAATTCACCCCTCCACTTT